The TCR beta chain described here comes from a study of vaccination and CD4 T cells after COVID-19. Sequencing of DNA taken from cultured CD4+ T cells relied on the Oncomine TCR Beta short-read assay. DNA came from CD4+ T cells after culture. From the PCR reads, TCRdb called clonotypes with MiXCR, one entry per CDR3 protein. Here the sample spans about 14,000 distinct CDR3 sequences, less than 70% being singletons. Of note for this clonotype: Its antigen is as yet unknown.

The treatment denotes: approximately 11-day PBMC culture with coronavirus spike peptide pools or control peptides (ViraFEST assay). Expanded clonotypes were found by TCR sequencing after peptide-pool stimulation (ViraFEST). Days 3 and 7 were when half the medium was replaced with fresh IL-2 medium. The CDR3 runs 12 residues. Trimming cost V 6 bases and J 4 bases, with 10 bases left between them. Per germline, CDR1 ENHRY and CDR2 SYGVKD. Findings of the study overall: In convalescent patients, a median approximately 86% of reactive clones appeared only post-vaccination.

The rearrangement joins TRBV10-3 to TRBJ2-7; unclear D gene. This clonotype originated in a human donor who had recovered from COVID-19. Specimen: CD4+ T cells from blood, cultured in vitro. The CDR3 sequence: CAIRNLNYEQYF. DNA for the CDR3: TGTGCCATCAGAAATCTTAATTACGAGCAGTACTTC.